This T cell receptor (beta chain) was captured in a study of shared clonotypes between healthy human individuals. Study overall: Every donor yielded three CD4 naive, three CD4 memory, two CD8 naive and one CD8 memory plate. General observations from the study: Having only a few donors restricted how much genetic and exposure-history diversity was captured. Blood was the sole source, and tissue repertoires probably differ.

The study separated CD4+ cells into CD45RA+ naive and CD45RA-negative memory subsets. V was shortened by 7 bases and J by 3 bases, with 16 bases between the two germline ends. Germline V gene data show CDR1 as MDHEN and CDR2 as SYDVKM. The CDR3 contains 14 residues. As regards this clone: Its antigen remains unknown.

This table comes from immunoSEQ multiplex PCR, and its TCRdb copy is limited to in-frame clones, with some not included. Among about 1.1 million clones listed, approximately 80% were seen once. The receptor comes from a man aged 18 to 30 in good health. Some clones in this sample may be carry-over from other donors' samples. What was sequenced was memory CD4+ T cells from PBMCs. This sample's subset: CD45RA-negative fraction. This chain links TRBV28 with TRBJ2-7; D uncertain. The CDR3 region has the DNA TGTGCCAGCAAACCCTCAGACGGTAACTACGAGCAGTACTTC. Translation: CASKPSDGNYEQYF.